This T cell receptor (beta chain) was captured in a study of OX40 agonist ivuxolimab in advanced cancers. Study-level background: Dose-escalation patients were diagnosed with hepatocellular carcinoma, melanoma, renal cell cancer or head and neck cancer.

Only in-frame clones appear in the TCRdb table, and some are missing; sequencing was by immunoSEQ multiplex PCR. The table has tens of thousands of clones, less than 95% seen once. CDR1 and CDR2 (germline): GTSNPN, SVGIG (reference sequence). V lost 3 bases to trimming and J lost 6 bases, with 11 bases between them. The CDR3 consists of 13 residues. Exclusion applied to patients with autoimmune disease history or systemic immunosuppression. The genes are TRBV30 and TRBJ1-4; D not resolved. The TCR comes from an adult with an advanced solid tumor such as melanoma, head and neck, liver or kidney cancer. The source material was CD4+ or CD8+ T cells sorted from blood, sampled in a trial of the OX40 agonist ivuxolimab. The CDR3 loop is CAWRKRQDEKLFF. The CDR3 DNA reads TGTGCCTGGAGAAAGAGGCAAGATGAAAAACTGTTTTTT.